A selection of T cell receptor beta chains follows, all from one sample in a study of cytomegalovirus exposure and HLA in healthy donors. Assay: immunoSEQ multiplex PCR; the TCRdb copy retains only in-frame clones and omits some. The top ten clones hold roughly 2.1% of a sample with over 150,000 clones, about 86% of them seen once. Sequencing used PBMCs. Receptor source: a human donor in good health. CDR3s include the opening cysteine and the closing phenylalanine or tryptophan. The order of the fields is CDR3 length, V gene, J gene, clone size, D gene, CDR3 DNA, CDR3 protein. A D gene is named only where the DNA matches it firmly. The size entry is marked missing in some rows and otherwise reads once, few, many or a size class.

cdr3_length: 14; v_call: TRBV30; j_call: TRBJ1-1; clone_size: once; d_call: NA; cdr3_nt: TGTGCCTGGAGTTTGGGACATAAGGGTTCTGAAGCTTTCTTT; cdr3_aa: CAWSLGHKGSEAFF
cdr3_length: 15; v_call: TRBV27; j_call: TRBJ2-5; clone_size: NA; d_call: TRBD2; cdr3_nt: TGTGCCAGCAGTCCCCCAGCGGGAGGCGGGAAGACCCAGTACTTC; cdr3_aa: CASSPPAGGGKTQYF
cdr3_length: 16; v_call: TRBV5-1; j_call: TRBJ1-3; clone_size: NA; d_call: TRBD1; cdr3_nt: TGCGCCAGCAGCTTAACACAGGGGAGCTCTGGAAACACCATATATTTT; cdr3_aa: CASSLTQGSSGNTIYF
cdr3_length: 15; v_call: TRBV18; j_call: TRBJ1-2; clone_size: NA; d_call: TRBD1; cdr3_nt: TGTGCCAGCTCACCGGTCTTGGACAGGGGGCAGGGCTACACCTTC; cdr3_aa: CASSPVLDRGQGYTF
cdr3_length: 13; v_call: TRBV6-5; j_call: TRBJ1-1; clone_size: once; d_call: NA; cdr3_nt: TGTGCCAGCAGTTACCAGGAGAACACTGAAGCTTTCTTT; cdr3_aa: CASSYQENTEAFF
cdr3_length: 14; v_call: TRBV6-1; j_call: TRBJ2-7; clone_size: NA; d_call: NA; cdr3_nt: TGTGCCACCCAGGGAGGACGCCTGGGAGCCGAGCAGTACTTC; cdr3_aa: CATQGGRLGAEQYF
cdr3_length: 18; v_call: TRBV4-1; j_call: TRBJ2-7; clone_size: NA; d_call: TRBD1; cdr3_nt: TGCGCCAGCAGCCGCTGGAGCATCGGGACAGGGGATTCCTACGAGCAGTACTTC; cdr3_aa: CASSRWSIGTGDSYEQYF
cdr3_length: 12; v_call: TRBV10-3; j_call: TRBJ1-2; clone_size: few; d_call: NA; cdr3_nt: TGTGCCATCAGTGAACTGATCTATGGCTACACCTTC; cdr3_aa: CAISELIYGYTF
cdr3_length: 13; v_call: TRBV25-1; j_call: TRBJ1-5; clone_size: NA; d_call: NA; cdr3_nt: TGTGCCAGCAGTCCCTGGGGGGATCAGCCCCAGCATTTT; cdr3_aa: CASSPWGDQPQHF
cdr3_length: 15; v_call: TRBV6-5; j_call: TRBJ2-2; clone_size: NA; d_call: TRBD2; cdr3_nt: TGTGCCAGCATCGGACTAGCGGGAATGGCCGGGGAGCTGTTTTTT; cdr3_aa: CASIGLAGMAGELFF
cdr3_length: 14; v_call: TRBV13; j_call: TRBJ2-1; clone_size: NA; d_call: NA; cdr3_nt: TGTGCCAGCAGCTCCCGAGCTGCGCGAGGCGAGCAGTTCTTC; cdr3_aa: CASSSRAARGEQFF
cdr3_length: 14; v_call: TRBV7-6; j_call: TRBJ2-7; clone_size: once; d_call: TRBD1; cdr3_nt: TGTGCCAGCAGCGGATGGGACAGGTCCTACGAGCAGTACTTC; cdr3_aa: CASSGWDRSYEQYF
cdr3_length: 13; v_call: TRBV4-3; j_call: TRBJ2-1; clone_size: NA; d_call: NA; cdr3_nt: TGCGCCAGCAGCCAAGATGGAGGGGACAGGCAGTTCTTC; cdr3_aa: CASSQDGGDRQFF
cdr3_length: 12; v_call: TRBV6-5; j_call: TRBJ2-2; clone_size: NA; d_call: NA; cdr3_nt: TGTGCCAGCAGCAGGGGGGTGGGGGAGCTGTTTTTT; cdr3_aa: CASSRGVGELFF
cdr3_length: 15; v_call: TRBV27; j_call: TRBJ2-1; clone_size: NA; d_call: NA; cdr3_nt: TGTGCCAGCAGTTTTGGCCTAGCGACATACAATGAGCAGTTCTTC; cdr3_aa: CASSFGLATYNEQFF
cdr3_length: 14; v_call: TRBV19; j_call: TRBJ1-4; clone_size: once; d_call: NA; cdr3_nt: TGTGCCAGTAGTATGTATCAGTTTAATGAAAAACTGTTTTTT; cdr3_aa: CASSMYQFNEKLFF
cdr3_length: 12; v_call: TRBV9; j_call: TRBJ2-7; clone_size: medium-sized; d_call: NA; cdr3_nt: TGTGCCAGCAGCGTAGATAGCGGCGAGCAGTACTTC; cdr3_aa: CASSVDSGEQYF
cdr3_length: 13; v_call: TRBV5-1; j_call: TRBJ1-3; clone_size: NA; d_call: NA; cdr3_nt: TGCGCCAGCAGCTTTGGGTTCGAGACAGGATTATATTTT; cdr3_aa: CASSFGFETGLYF
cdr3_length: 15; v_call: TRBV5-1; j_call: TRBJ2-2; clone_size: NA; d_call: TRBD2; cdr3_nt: TGCGCCAGCAGCTTGGCGCAGGGAGGGACCGGGGAGCTGTTTTTT; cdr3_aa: CASSLAQGGTGELFF
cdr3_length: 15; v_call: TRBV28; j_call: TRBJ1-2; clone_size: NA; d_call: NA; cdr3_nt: TGTGCCAGCAGTTCTACAGGACCTTCTAACTATGGCTACACCTTC; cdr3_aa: CASSSTGPSNYGYTF
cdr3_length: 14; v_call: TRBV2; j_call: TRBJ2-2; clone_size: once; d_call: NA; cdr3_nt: TGTGCCAGCAGTGAAAGGGGGAACACCGGGGAGCTGTTTTTT; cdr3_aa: CASSERGNTGELFF
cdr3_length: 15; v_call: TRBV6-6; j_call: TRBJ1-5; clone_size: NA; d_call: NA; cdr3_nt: TGTGCCAGCAGTTACTCGTCAGGGAATGATCAGCCCCAGCATTTT; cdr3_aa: CASSYSSGNDQPQHF
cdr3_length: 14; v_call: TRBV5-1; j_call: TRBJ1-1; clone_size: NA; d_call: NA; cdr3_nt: TGCGCCAGCAGCTTGGCAGGGATGAACACTGAAGCTTTCTTT; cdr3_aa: CASSLAGMNTEAFF
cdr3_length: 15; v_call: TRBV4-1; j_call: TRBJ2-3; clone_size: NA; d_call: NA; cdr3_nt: TGCGCCAGCAGCCAAGATCCGGTGGCGGGAGATACGCAGTATTTT; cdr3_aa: CASSQDPVAGDTQYF
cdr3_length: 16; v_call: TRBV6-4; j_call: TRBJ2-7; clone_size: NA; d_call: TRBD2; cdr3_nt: TGTGCCAGCAGTGACCCTAGCGGGGGGACTACCTACGAGCAGTACTTC; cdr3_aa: CASSDPSGGTTYEQYF
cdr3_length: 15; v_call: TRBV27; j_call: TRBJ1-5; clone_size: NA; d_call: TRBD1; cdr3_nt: TGTGCCAGCAGAGCGGCACAGGGGGCGAGACAGCCCCAGCATTTT; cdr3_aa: CASRAAQGARQPQHF
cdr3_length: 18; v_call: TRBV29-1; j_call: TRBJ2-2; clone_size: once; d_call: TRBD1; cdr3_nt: TGCAGCGTATGGTCCGGGACAGGGATCCTCAGGAACACCGGGGAGCTGTTTTTT; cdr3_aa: CSVWSGTGILRNTGELFF
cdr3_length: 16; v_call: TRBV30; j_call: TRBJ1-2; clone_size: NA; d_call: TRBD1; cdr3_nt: TGTGCCTGGAGCCGTCCCGGGACAGGGGGCAGCTATGGCTACACCTTC; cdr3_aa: CAWSRPGTGGSYGYTF
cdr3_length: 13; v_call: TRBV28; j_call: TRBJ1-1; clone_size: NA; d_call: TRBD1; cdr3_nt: TGTGCCAGCAGTTTTGGAACAGGGGCCAAAGCTTTCTTT; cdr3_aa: CASSFGTGAKAFF
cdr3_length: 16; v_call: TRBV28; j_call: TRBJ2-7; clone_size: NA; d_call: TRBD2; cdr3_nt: TGTGCCAGCAGTTTATTTCCTAGCGGGAGCTCCTACGAGCAGTACTTC; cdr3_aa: CASSLFPSGSSYEQYF
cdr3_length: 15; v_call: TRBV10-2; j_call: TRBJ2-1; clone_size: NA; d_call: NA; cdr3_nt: TGCGCCACCTTCGTCCTGGGGGGACGGAACAATGAGCAGTTCTTC; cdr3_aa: CATFVLGGRNNEQFF
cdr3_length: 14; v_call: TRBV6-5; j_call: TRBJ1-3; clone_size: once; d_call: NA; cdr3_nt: TGTGCCAGCATGCGCGGATCCTCTGGAAACACCATATATTTT; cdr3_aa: CASMRGSSGNTIYF
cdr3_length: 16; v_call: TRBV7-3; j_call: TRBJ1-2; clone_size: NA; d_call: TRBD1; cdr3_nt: TGTGCCAGCAGCCCCCAACCGGGACAGGGGGCGGATGGCTACACCTTC; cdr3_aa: CASSPQPGQGADGYTF
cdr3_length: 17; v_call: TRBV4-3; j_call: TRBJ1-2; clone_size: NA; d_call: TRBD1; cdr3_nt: TGCGCCAGCAGCCGTCCCCAGGGGACAGGGGGCGATTATGGCTACACCTTC; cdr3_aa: CASSRPQGTGGDYGYTF
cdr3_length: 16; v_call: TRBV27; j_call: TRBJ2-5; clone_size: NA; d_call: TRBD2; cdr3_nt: TGTGCCAGCAGGCCCGAAGCGGGAGGAGGCTTGGAGACCCAGTACTTC; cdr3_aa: CASRPEAGGGLETQYF
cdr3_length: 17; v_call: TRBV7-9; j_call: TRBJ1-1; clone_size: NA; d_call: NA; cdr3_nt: TGTGCCAGCAGCTTTTTTGCGAGTTGGGGCCCCAACACTGAAGCTTTCTTT; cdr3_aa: CASSFFASWGPNTEAFF
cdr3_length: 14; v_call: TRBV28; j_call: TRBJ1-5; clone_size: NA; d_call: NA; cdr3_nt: TGTGCCAGCACTCGGGACTCCTGGAATCAGCCCCAGCATTTT; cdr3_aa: CASTRDSWNQPQHF
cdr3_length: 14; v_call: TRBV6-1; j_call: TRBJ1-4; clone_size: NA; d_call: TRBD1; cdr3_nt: TGTGCCAGCGGCAGCAGGGGGGCCAGGGAAAAACTGTTTTTT; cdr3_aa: CASGSRGAREKLFF
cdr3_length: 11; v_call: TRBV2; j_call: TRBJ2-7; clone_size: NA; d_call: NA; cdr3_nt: TGTGCCAGCTCGGGGTACTACGAGCAGTACTTC; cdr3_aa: CASSGYYEQYF
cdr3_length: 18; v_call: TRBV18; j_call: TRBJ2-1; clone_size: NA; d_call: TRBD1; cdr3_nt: TGTGCCAGCTCACCACCCCTCTCGGACAGGGTATACTACAATGAGCAGTTCTTC; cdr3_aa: CASSPPLSDRVYYNEQFF
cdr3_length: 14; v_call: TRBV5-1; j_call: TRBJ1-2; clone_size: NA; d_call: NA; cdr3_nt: TGCGCCACCAAAGCGGCACTAGATACGGGGGGCTACACCTTC; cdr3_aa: CATKAALDTGGYTF
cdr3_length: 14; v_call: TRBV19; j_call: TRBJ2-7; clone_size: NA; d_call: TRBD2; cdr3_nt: TGTGCCAGTAGTATCGGGGGGGCGGCCTACGAGCAGTACTTC; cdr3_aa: CASSIGGAAYEQYF
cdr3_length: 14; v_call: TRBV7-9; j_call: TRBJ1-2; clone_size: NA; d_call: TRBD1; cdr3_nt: TGTGCCAGCAGCTTACGACAGGGGGGCGTTGGCTACACCTTC; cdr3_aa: CASSLRQGGVGYTF
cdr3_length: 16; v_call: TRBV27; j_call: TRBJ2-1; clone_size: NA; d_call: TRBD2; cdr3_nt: TGTGCCAGCAGTTTATTGAGCGGGAGGTTCAACAATGAGCAGTTCTTC; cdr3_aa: CASSLLSGRFNNEQFF
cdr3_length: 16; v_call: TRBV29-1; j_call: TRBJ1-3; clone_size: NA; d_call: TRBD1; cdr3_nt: TGCAGCGTTGAGCTTGAATCCAGGGGGACTGGAAACACCATATATTTT; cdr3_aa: CSVELESRGTGNTIYF
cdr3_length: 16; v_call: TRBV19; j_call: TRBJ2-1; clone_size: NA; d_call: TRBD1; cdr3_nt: TGTGCCAGTAGTGACCCGGGACAGGGCTCCTACAATGAGCAGTTCTTC; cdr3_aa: CASSDPGQGSYNEQFF
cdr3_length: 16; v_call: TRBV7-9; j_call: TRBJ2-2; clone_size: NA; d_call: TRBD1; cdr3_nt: TGTGCCAGCAGCTCCCAGAGGACAGGGAACACCGGGGAGCTGTTTTTT; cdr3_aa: CASSSQRTGNTGELFF
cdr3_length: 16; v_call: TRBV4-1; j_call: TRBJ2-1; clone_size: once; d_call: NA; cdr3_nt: TGCGCCAGCAGCCAACGAGGGGGGGCAGAACCCAATGAGCAGTTCTTC; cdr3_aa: CASSQRGGAEPNEQFF
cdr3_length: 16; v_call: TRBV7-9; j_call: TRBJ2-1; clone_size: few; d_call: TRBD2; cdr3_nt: TGTGCCAGCAGCCACTCACTAGCGGGAGGGCCCGGTGAGCAGTTCTTC; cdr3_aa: CASSHSLAGGPGEQFF
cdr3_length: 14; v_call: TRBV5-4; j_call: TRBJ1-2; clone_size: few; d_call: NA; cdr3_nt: TGTGCCAGCAGCTTTACGAGGGATAACTATGGCTACACCTTC; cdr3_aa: CASSFTRDNYGYTF
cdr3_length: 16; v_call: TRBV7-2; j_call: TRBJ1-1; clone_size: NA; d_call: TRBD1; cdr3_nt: TGTGCCAGCAGCTTGCGAGGGGGCGGGTGGAACACTGAAGCTTTCTTT; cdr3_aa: CASSLRGGGWNTEAFF
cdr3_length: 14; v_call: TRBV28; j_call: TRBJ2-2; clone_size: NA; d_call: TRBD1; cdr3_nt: TGTGCCAGCTCAATGGACAGGGCCACCGGGGAGCTGTTTTTT; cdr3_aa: CASSMDRATGELFF